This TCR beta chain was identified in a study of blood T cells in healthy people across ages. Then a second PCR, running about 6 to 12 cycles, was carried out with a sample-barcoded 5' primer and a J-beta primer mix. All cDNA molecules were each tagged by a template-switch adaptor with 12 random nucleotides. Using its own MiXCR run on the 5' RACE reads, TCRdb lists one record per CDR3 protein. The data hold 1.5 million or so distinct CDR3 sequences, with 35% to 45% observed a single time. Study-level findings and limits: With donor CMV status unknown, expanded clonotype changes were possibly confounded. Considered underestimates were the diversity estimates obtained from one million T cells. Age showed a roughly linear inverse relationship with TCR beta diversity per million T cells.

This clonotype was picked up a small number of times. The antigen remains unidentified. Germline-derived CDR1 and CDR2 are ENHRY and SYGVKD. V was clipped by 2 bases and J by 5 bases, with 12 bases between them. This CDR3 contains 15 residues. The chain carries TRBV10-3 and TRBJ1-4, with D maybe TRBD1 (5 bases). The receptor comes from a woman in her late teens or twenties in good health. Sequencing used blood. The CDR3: CAISENQGMNEKLFF. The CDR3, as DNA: TGTGCCATCAGTGAGAATCAGGGCATGAATGAAAAACTGTTTTTT.